The 19 T cell receptor beta chains below were found in one sample sequenced in a study of T cell responses to AZD1222 COVID-19 vaccine. The table came from immunoSEQ multiplex PCR; TCRdb's copy has only in-frame clones and leaves some out. The sample includes tens of thousands of clones, approximately 88% of them seen just once. Sequences were derived from peripheral blood, sampled 28 days after the second AZD1222 dose. The receptors originated from an adult who received the AZD1222 COVID-19 vaccine.

The chain is built from TRBV7-9 and TRBJ1-6, with TRBD1 as a possible D gene (5 bases). V was shortened by 5 bases and J by 6 bases, with 8 bases between the two germline ends. The CDR3 consists of 13 residues. Germline lookup yields CDR1 SEHNR and CDR2 FQNEAQ (reference sequence). DNA of the CDR3: TGTGCCAGCAGCCCCCAGGGTAATTCACCCCTCCACTTT. It specifies CASSPQGNSPLHF.

This chain connects TRBV5-4 to TRBJ1-3; 8 bases align to TRBD1. Trimming took 0 bases from V and 4 from J; bases not matched to a gene: 3. The length of the CDR3 is 15 residues. The germline gives CDR1 SGHNT, CDR2 YYREEE (reference sequence). As DNA, the CDR3 is TGTGCCAGCAGCTTGGGGGCAGGGGGCGGAAACACCATATATTTT. Translating it yields CASSLGAGGGNTIYF.

This rearrangement joins TRBV6-5 to TRBJ1-1; TRBD1 is a possible D gene (5 bases). Germline CDR1 and CDR2: MNHEY and SVGAGI. The CDR3 length is 13 residues. Trimming removed 8 bases at V and 5 bases at J, with 15 bases between. CDR3 in DNA: TGTGCCAGCTCGGGGCGGCGGGGAACTGAAGCTTTCTTT. This sequence encodes CASSGRRGTEAFF.

This chain's CDR3 is CASSTDRATSPLHF. CDR3 DNA sequence: TGTGCCAGTAGTACGGACAGGGCGACCTCACCCCTCCACTTT. The genes are TRBV19 and TRBJ1-6; 8 bases are a match to TRBD1. This CDR3 is built from 14 residues. CDR1 LNHDA and CDR2 SQIVND come from the germline V gene (reference sequence). V lost 4 bases and J lost 10; bases outside the gene matches: 6.

The chain carries TRBV2 and TRBJ2-6; a possible D gene is TRBD1 (5 bases). CDR1 and CDR2 (germline): SNHLY, FYNNEI. V was clipped by 5 bases and J by 1 base, with 18 bases between them. The CDR3 is made up of 18 amino acids. CDR3 DNA sequence: TGTGCCAGCAGTAAGACCCTTTCTGGGGCATCTGGGGCCAACGTCCTGACTTTC. It specifies CASSKTLSGASGANVLTF.

V gene TRBV6-2 or TRBV6-3 combines with J gene TRBJ1-5, with 8 nucleotides matching TRBD1. Germline CDR1 is MNHEY and CDR2 is SVGEGT. The CDR3 covers 15 residues. V shed 0 bases, J shed 6 bases, and the junction held 4 bases outside the gene matches. The CDR3 nucleotides are TGTGCCAGCAGTTACTCGGGCAGGGGGCGTCAGCCCCAGCATTTT. Translating gives CASSYSGRGRQPQHF.

This CDR3 reads CASSAGVAYSYEQYF. The DNA for the CDR3 is TGTGCCAGCAGCGCGGGGGTCGCCTACTCCTACGAGCAGTACTTC. The gene calls are TRBV9 and TRBJ2-7; tentatively, D is TRBD2 (6 bases). Germline V gives CDR1 SGDLS, CDR2 YYNGEE. CDR3 length: 15 residues. The ends were cut back, 3 bases at V and 0 bases at J, with 13 bases in the middle.

This clone has a handful of counts. This chain uses TRBV7-9 with TRBJ2-7; D gene uncertain. The germline V gene has CDR1 SEHNR and CDR2 FQNEAQ (reference sequence). The CDR3 consists of 14 residues. V was pared by 5 bases and J by 7 bases, with 18 bases between. DNA of the CDR3: TGTGCCAGCAGCATCGACGACTTGCTTAAGGAGCAGTACTTC. Its translation: CASSIDDLLKEQYF. Combining the CDR3 with reference TRBV7-9 and TRBJ2-7 gives the whole variable domain DTGVSQNPRHKITKRGQNVTFRCDPISEHNRLYWYRQTLGQGPEFLTYFQNEAQLEKSRLLSDRFSAERPKGSFSTLEIQRTEQGDSAMYLCASSIDDLLKEQYFGPGTRLTVT.

This chain uses TRBV28 with TRBJ2-2; the D gene is possibly TRBD2 (5 bases). V lost 2 bases and J 6 bases, leaving 13 bases between the germline ends. The CDR3 contains 15 residues. Germline lookup yields CDR1 MDHEN and CDR2 SYDVKM. The CDR3 coding sequence is TGTGCCAGCAGTTTAGGTCGGCAGAGGGCCGGGGAGCTGTTTTTT. It is translated as CASSLGRQRAGELFF.

The table lists this clone with a count of one. The genes are TRBV3-1 (or the pseudogene TRBV3-2) and TRBJ1-5; maybe TRBD1 (5 bases). The CDR3 consists of 15 residues. In germline, CDR1 is LGHDT, CDR2 YNNKEL (reference sequence). The V end lost 5 bases, the J end lost 9 bases, and 20 bases lay between the germline ends. CDR3 sequence (DNA): TGTGCCAGCAGCGCAGAGTGGGGACCTCTTTGGCCCCAGCATTTT. It translates to CASSAEWGPLWPQHF.

The gene calls are TRBV25-1 and TRBJ1-4, with unresolved D. From germline, CDR1 is MGHDK and CDR2 SYGVNS. The CDR3 consists of 15 residues. V lost 1 base and J lost 8, with 14 bases in between. This CDR3 is CASSESGRVGEKLFF. CDR3 bases: TGTGCCAGCAGTGAATCGGGCCGTGTGGGGGAAAAACTGTTTTTT.

The chain carries TRBV9 and TRBJ2-2, with D tentatively TRBD2 (7 bases). This CDR3 is built from 17 residues. Looked up from germline, CDR1 is SGDLS and CDR2 is YYNGEE. The V end lost 6 bases, the J end lost 6 bases, and 24 bases lay between the germline ends. The CDR3 DNA reads TGTGCCAGCACCGCTGGGGGGGCCTCAATCCTGGCCGGGGAGCTGTTTTTT. Residues: CASTAGGASILAGELFF.

The chain links TRBV5-1 to TRBJ1-2; the match to TRBD1 covers 9 bases. V was pared by 4 bases and J by 8 bases, with 6 bases of the junction left unmatched. The length of the CDR3 is 13 residues. Germline V gene sequence: CDR1 SGHRS, CDR2 YFSETQ. For the CDR3, the DNA is TGCGCCAGCAGCCGTGGGACAGGGCAAGGCTACACCTTC. Encoded protein: CASSRGTGQGYTF.

The chain is built from TRBV5-1 and TRBJ1-1; no reliable D call. CDR1 is SGHRS and CDR2 is YFSETQ in the germline V gene. This CDR3 comprises 16 residues. V was cut by 1 base and J by 1 base, with 14 bases left in between. CDR3 protein: CASSLLASTGNTEAFF. Here the CDR3 DNA reads TGCGCCAGCAGCTTGTTAGCGTCTACGGGGAACACTGAAGCTTTCTTT.

In DNA, the CDR3 is TGTGCCAGCAGCATGACGGAACATGAGCAGTTCTTC. It is translated as CASSMTEHEQFF. The chain recombines TRBV12-3 or TRBV12-4 with TRBJ2-1; D gene ambiguous. The V end was cut by 6 bases, the J end by 8 bases, with 11 bases between. The CDR3 sequence is 12 residues long.

This clone was recorded a few times. The gene calls are TRBV6-5 and TRBJ1-1; perhaps TRBD1 as D (5 bases). Deletions cut 5 bases from V and 4 bases from J, with 17 bases between. This CDR3 comprises 15 residues. Germline values: CDR1 MNHEY, CDR2 SVGAGI. In DNA, the CDR3 is TGTGCCAGCAGTCCTTACGGGACCGTAGGCACTGAAGCTTTCTTT. This translates into CASSPYGTVGTEAFF.

The genes are TRBV30 and TRBJ1-1, with a weak D call TRBD1 (6 bases). Germline CDR1 GTSNPN, CDR2 SVGIG (reference sequence). This CDR3 is built from 13 residues. Trimming cost V 0 bases and J 3 bases, with 8 bases left between them. The chain's CDR3 is CAWSVGGYTEAFF. The CDR3 DNA reads as TGTGCCTGGAGTGTAGGGGGGTACACTGAAGCTTTCTTT.

The rearrangement uses TRBV20-1 and TRBJ2-5; a weak D match, TRBD2 (6 bases). V lost 3 bases to trimming and J lost 2 bases, with 16 bases between them. Germline V CDR1 and CDR2: DFQATT, SNEGSKA (reference sequence). The CDR3 length is 15 residues. The CDR3 bases are TGCAGTGCTAGTCCCCAAGGAGGGCGGCAAGAGACCCAGTACTTC. Amino acid sequence: CSASPQGGRQETQYF.

J is TRBJ2-7 and V is TRBV3-1 (or the pseudogene TRBV3-2); D is unresolved. Trimming pared 1 base from V and 2 bases from J, leaving 9 bases between. Per germline, CDR1 LGHDT and CDR2 YNNKEL (reference sequence). This CDR3 comprises 14 residues. CDR3 DNA sequence: TGTGCCAGCAGCCAAGTCCGTAAACCCTACGAGCAGTACTTC. Amino acid sequence: CASSQVRKPYEQYF.